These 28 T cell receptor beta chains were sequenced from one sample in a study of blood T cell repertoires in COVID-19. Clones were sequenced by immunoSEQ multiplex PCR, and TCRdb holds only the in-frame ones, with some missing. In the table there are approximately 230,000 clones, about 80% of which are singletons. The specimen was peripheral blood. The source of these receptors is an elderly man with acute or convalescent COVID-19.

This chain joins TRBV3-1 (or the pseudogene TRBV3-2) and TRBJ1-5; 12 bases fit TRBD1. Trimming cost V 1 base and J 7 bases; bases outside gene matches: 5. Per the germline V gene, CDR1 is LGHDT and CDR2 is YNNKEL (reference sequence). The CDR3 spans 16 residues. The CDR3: CASSQAGTGGLQPQHF. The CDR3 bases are TGTGCCAGCAGCCAAGCCGGGACAGGGGGCCTGCAGCCCCAGCATTTT.

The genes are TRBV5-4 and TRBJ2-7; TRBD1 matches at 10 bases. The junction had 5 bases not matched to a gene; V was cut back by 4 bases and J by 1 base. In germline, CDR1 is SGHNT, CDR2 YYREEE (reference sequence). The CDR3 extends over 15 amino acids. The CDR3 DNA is TGTGCCAGCAGCAACCGGGACAGGGGTTCCTACGAGCAGTACTTC. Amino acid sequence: CASSNRDRGSYEQYF.

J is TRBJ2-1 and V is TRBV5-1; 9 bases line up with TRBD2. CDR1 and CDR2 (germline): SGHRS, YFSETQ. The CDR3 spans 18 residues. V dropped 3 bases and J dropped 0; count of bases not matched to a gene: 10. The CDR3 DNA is TGCGCCAGCAGCTCCTCCGCTAGCGGGGTCCTCTCCTACAATGAGCAGTTCTTC. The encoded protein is CASSSSASGVLSYNEQFF.

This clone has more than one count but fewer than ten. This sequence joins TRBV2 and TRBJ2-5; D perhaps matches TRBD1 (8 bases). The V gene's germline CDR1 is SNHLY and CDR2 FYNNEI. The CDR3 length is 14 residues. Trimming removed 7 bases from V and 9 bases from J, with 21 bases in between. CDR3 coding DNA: TGTGCCAGCAAAGCGGGACAGGCTGTGATGTCCCAGTACTTC. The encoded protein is CASKAGQAVMSQYF.

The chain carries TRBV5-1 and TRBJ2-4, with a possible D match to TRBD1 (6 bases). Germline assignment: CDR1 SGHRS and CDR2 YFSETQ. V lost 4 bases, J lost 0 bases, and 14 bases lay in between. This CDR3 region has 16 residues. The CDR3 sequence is CASSARDTLAKNIQYF. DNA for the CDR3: TGCGCCAGCAGCGCCCGGGACACCTTAGCCAAAAACATTCAGTACTTC.

DNA for the CDR3: TGTGCCATCAGTGAGTCCTCTAGCGGGAGTAGGGAGACCCAGTACTTC. Its translation: CAISESSSGSRETQYF. The V and J genes are TRBV10-3 and TRBJ2-5, with 10 nucleotides matching TRBD2. Germline trimming cut 0 bases from V and 5 bases from J; bases unmatched to any gene: 6. The length of the CDR3 is 16 residues. Looked up from germline, CDR1 is ENHRY and CDR2 is SYGVKD.

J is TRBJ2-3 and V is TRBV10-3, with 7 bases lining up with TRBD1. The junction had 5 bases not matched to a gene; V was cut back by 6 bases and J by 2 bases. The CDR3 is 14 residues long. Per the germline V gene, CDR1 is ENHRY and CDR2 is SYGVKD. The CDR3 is CAIRPTGYTDTQYF. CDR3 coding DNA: TGTGCCATCAGACCGACAGGGTACACAGATACGCAGTATTTT.

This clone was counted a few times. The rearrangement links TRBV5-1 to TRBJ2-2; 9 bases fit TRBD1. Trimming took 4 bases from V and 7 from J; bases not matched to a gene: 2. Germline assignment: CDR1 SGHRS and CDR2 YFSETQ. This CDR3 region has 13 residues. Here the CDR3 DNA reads TGCGCCAGCAGCAGGGACAGGGTCGGGGAGCTGTTTTTT. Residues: CASSRDRVGELFF.

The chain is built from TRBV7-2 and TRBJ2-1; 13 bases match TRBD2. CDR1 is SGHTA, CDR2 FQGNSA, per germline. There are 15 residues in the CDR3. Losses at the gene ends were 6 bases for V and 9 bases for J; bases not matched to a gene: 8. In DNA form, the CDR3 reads TGTGCCAGCAGTCAAGGCGGACTAGCGGGAGCTGAGCAGTTCTTC. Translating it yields CASSQGGLAGAEQFF.

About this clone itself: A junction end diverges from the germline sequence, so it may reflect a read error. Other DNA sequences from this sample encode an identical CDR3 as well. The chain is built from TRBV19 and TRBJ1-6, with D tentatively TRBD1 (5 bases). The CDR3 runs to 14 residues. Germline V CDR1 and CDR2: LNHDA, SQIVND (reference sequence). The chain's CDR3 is CASSMRRENSPLHF. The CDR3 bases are TGTGCCAGTAGTATGCGCAGGGAAAATTCGCCCCTCCACTTT.

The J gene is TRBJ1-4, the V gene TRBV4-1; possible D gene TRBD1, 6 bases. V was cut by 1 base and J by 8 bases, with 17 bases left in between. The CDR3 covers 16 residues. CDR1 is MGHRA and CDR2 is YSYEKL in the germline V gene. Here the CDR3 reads CASSQAETGGREKLFF. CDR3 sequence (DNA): TGCGCCAGCAGCCAAGCAGAGACAGGAGGACGAGAAAAACTGTTTTTT.

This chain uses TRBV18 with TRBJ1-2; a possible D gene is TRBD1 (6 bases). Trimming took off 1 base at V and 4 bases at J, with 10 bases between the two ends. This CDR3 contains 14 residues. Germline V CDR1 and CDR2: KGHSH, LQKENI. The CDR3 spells CASSPRQAPYGYTF. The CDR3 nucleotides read TGTGCCAGCTCACCACGACAGGCGCCCTATGGCTACACCTTC.

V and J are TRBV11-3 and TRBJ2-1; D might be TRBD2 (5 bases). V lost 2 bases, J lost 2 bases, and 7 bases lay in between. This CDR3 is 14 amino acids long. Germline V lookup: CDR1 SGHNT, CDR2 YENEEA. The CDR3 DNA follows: TGTGCCAGCAGCTTAAGGGAGACCTACAATGAGCAGTTCTTC. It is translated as CASSLRETYNEQFF.

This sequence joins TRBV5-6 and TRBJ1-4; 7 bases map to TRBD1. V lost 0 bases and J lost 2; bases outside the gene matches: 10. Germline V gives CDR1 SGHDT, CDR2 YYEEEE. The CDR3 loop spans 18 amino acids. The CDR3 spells CASSLGQGLFSTNEKLFF. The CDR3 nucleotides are TGTGCCAGCAGCTTGGGACAGGGTCTTTTTTCGACTAATGAAAAACTGTTTTTT.

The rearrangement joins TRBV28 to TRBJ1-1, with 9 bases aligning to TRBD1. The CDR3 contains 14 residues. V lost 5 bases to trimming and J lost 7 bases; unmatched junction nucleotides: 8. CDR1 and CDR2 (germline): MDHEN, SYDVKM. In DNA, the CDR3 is TGTGCCAGCAGTGAACAGGGGGCTCGAGTTGAAGCTTTCTTT. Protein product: CASSEQGARVEAFF. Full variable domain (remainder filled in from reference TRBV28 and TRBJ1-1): DVKVTQSSRYLVKRTGEKVFLECVQDMDHENMFWYRQDPGLGLRLIYFSYDVKMKEKGDIPEGYSVSREKKERFSLILESASTNQTSMYLCASSEQGARVEAFFGQGTRLTVV.

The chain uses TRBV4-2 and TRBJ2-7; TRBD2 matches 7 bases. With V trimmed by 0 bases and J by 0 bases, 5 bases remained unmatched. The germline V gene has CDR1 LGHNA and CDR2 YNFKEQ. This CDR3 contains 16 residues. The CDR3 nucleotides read TGTGCCAGCAGCCAAGACTGGGGGGGGAGCTCCTACGAGCAGTACTTC. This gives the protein CASSQDWGGSSYEQYF.

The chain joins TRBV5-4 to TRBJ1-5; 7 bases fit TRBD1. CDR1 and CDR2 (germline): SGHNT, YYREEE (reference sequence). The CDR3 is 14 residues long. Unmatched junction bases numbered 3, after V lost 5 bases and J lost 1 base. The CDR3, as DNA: TGTGCCAGCAGTTACAGGGGAAGCAATCAGCCCCAGCATTTT. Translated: CASSYRGSNQPQHF.

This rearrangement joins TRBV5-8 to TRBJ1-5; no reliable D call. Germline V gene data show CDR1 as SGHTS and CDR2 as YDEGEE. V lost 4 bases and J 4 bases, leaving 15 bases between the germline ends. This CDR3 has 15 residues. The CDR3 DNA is TGTGCCAGCAGCCAACGAGACACGCTGAATCAGCCCCAGCATTTT. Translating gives CASSQRDTLNQPQHF.

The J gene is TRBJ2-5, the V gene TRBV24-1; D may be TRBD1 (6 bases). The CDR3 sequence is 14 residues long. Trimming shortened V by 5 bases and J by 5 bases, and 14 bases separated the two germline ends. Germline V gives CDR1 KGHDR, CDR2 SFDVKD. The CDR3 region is CATSAPTGLETQYF. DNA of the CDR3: TGTGCCACCAGTGCCCCAACAGGGCTCGAGACCCAGTACTTC.

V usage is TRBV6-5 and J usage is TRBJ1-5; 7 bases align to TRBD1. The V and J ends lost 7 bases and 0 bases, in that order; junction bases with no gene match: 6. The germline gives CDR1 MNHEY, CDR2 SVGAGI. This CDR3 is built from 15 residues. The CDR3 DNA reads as TGTGCCAGCACACGGGACAGTAATAGCAATCAGCCCCAGCATTTT. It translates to CASTRDSNSNQPQHF.

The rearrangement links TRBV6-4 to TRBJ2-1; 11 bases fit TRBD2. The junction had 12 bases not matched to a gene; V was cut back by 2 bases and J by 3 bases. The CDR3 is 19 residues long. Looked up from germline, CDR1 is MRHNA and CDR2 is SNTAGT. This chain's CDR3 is CASSDPPLLAGEFYNEQFF. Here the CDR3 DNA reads TGTGCCAGCAGTGACCCTCCCCTACTAGCGGGGGAGTTCTACAATGAGCAGTTCTTC.

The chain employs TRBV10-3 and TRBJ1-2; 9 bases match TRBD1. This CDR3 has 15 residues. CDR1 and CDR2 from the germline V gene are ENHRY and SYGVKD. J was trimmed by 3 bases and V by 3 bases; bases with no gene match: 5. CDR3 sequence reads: CAISEQGALDYGYTF. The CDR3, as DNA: TGTGCCATCAGTGAACAGGGGGCGCTCGACTATGGCTACACCTTC.

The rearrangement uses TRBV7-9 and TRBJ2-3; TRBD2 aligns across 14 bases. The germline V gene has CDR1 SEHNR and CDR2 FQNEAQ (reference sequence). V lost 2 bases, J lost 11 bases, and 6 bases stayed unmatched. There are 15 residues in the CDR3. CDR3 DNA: TGTGCCAGCAGCTTAACCGGACTAGCGGGGGGTGAGCAGTATTTT. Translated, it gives CASSLTGLAGGEQYF.

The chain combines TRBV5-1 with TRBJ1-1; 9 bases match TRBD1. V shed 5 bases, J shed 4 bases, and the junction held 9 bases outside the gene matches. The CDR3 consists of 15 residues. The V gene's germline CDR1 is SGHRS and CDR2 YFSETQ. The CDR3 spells CASRDRDRVGTEAFF. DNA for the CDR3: TGCGCCAGCAGGGACCGGGACAGGGTGGGCACTGAAGCTTTCTTT.

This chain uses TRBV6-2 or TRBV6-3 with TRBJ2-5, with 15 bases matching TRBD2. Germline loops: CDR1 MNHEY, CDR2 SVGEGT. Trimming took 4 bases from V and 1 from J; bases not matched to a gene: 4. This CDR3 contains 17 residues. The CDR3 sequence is CASSLGTSGRFQETQYF. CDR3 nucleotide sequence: TGTGCCAGCAGTTTGGGGACTAGCGGGAGGTTCCAAGAGACCCAGTACTTC.

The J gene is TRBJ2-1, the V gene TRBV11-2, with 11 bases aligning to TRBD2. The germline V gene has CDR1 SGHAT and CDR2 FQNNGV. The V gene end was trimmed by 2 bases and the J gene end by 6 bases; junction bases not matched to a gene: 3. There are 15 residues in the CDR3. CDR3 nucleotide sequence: TGTGCCAGCAGCTTATGGACTAGCGGGCCCAATGAGCAGTTCTTC. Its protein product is CASSLWTSGPNEQFF.

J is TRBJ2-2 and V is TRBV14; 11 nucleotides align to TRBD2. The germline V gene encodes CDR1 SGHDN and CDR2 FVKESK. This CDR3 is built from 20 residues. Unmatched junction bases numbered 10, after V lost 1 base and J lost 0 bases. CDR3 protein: CASSQVLAGGLPPNTGELFF. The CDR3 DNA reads TGTGCCAGCAGCCAAGTGCTAGCGGGAGGACTTCCTCCGAACACCGGGGAGCTGTTTTTT.

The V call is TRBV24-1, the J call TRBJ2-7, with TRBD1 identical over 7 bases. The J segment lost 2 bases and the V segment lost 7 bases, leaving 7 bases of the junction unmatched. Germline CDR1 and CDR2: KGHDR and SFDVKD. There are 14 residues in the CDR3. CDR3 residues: CATSYRGMTYEQYF. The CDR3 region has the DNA TGTGCCACCAGCTACAGGGGTATGACCTACGAGCAGTACTTC.